This T cell receptor (beta chain) was recorded in a study of OX40 agonist ivuxolimab in advanced cancers. Study-wide context: Ivuxolimab, which targeted the costimulatory receptor OX40 (CD134), was an agonistic, fully human IgG2 monoclonal antibody. The point of sequencing TCRbeta in the periphery was to test whether ivuxolimab changed TCR sequence diversity and drove clonal T-cell expansion. Of the 52 patients in dose escalation, 19 had hepatocellular carcinoma, about 15 had melanoma, 9 had renal cell carcinoma and 9 had head and neck cancer. Intravenous ivuxolimab was administered to patients every 2 weeks at six dose levels: 0.01, 0.1, 0.3, 1.5, 3 and 10 mg/kg. Three dose-escalation patients achieved partial responses, one with hepatocellular carcinoma and two with cutaneous melanoma. The paper covers the monotherapy dose-escalation part of the phase I ivuxolimab trial, which included N of about 56 patients. Patients were allowed to have had prior anti-PD-1, anti-PD-L1 or anti-CTLA-4 therapy, and around 43% of the dose-escalation patients had been treated with checkpoint inhibitors. In the dose-escalation cohort, about four fifths of patients were male, and the mean age was 60 years with a range of 23 to 79.

V and J lose 0 bases and 9 bases, and a span of 16 bases separates them. CDR1 and CDR2 are read off the germline V gene as WSHSY and SAAADI. From cysteine to phenylalanine, the CDR3 is 15 amino acids long. Kept here is only the CDR3 DNA, which spans 45 bases and is read in frame from base 1. This clone was picked up one time. Its antigen has not been determined. No base qualities exist here, and no much larger clone lies one base off it. The trial excluded patients who had a history of autoimmune disease or were on systemic immunosuppression. Peripheral blood for TCR sequencing was collected from all dose cohorts at baseline, on cycle 4 day 1, and on cycle 7 day 1. Samples came from an open-label, multicenter, first-in-human phase I dose-escalation trial of ivuxolimab. Adults with locally advanced or metastatic melanoma, renal cell, hepatocellular, or head and neck squamous cell carcinoma were enrolled in the trial. Before TCR sequencing, CD4+ and CD8+ T cells were separately sorted from peripheral blood.

Broader findings and caveats from the paper: After ivuxolimab, more expanded clones were found on average in CD8+ T cells than in CD4+ T cells. Low levels of normalized T-cell clonal expansion were also seen in some patients who did not respond. Clonal expansion of both CD4+ and CD8+ blood T cells was observed from baseline to week 6 at doses 0.1 to 3.0 mg/kg. The antigen specificity of the clonally expanded peripheral T cells was not determined. In the 0.1-3.0 mg/kg groups, partial responders were among the patients with the lowest normalized peripheral clonal expansion, particularly in CD8+ T cells.

To sequence the TCRbeta CDR3 region, genomic DNA was isolated from the sorted cells. The immunoSEQ Assay was used for sequencing of TCRbeta CDR3 regions. The clones in this table, taken by TCRdb from immuneACCESS, are in-frame only. Not every clone is retained; where verified, under half of the shortfall comes from an unresolved V gene, and the cause of the rest is unknown. For this sample the table gives some 55,000 clones, of which 80% were detected only once. The top ten constitute 4.4% of the sample. The source was CD4+ or CD8+ T cells sorted from blood, collected in a trial of the OX40 agonist ivuxolimab. The sequence is built from TRBV10-2 and TRBJ2-3; the D gene identity is not certain. The receptor was derived from an adult with an advanced solid tumor such as melanoma, head and neck, liver or kidney cancer. The sequence in DNA is TGCGCCAGCAGTGAGTCTGGCGCAGGCGTGGGGACGCAGTATTTT. Its translation reads: CASSESGAGVGTQYF.